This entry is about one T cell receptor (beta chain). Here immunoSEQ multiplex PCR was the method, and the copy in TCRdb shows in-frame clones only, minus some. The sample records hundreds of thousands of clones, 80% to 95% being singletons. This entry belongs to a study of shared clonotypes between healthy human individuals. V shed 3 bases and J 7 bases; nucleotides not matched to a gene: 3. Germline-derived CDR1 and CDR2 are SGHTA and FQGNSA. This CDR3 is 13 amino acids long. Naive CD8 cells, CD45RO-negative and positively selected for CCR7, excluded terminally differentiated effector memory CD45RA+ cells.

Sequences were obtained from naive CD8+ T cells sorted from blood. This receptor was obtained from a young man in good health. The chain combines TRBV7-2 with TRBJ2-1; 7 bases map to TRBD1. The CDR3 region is CASSLGTANEQFF. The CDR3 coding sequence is TGTGCCAGCAGCTTGGGGACAGCTAATGAGCAGTTCTTC.